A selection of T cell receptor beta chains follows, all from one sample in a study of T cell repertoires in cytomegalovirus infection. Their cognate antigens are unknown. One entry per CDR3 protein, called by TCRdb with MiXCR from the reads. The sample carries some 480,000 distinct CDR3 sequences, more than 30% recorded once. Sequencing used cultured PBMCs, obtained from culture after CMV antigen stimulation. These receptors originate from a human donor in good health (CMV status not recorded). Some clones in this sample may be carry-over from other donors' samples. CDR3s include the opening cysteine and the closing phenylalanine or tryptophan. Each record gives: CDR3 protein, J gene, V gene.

CASSPHWGSGETQYF	TRBJ2-5	TRBV7-2
CASRLGTGTGGPGLHF	TRBJ1-6	TRBV12-3/TRBV12-4
CASRGWVADTQYF	TRBJ2-3	TRBV27
CSVDPAGGETQYF	TRBJ2-5	TRBV29-1
CASSYSTRDGSGNTIYF	TRBJ1-3	TRBV6-2/TRBV6-3
CASSSGTSGRALDTQYF	TRBJ2-3	TRBV7-3
CASSPRNPGQGYNSPLHF	TRBJ1-6	TRBV18
CASSLRGAGLDATGELFF	TRBJ2-2	TRBV14
CASREETGAAFF	TRBJ1-1	TRBV2
CASSASTERPYNSPLHF	TRBJ1-6	TRBV7-2
CASSETSGVYHGYTF	TRBJ1-2	TRBV5-6
CASGLTSGYNADTQYF	TRBJ2-3	TRBV12-5
CASSDTGGQHF	TRBJ1-5	TRBV12-3/TRBV12-4
CAWSRRGFPNEKLFF	TRBJ1-4	TRBV30
CSARARQGWGNSPLHF	TRBJ1-6	TRBV20-1
CASSLVSRRGNSPLHF	TRBJ1-6	TRBV7-2
CASGFGGQWTEAFF	TRBJ1-1	TRBV12-5
CASSYGSTDTQYF	TRBJ2-3	TRBV7-2
CASSVGSARDRANEQFF	TRBJ2-1	TRBV9
CASSLKGGRVQETQYF	TRBJ2-5	TRBV7-4
CASSYKTSGVSDNEQFF	TRBJ2-1	TRBV7-9
CASSPGQGFSNEKLFF	TRBJ1-4	TRBV6-5
CATSDFFGELFF	TRBJ2-2	TRBV24-1
CASSLKVLEAVGNEQFF	TRBJ2-1	TRBV11-2
CASSQAETQAYNSPLHF	TRBJ1-6	TRBV4-1
CATSTDRAYEQYF	TRBJ2-7	TRBV12-3/TRBV12-4
CASSFRAGYYSSYNEQFF	TRBJ2-1	TRBV7-9
CSAGHNTEAFF	TRBJ1-1	TRBV29-1
CASSQDFGSVEAFF	TRBJ1-1	TRBV4-1
CASSPMGLAGQETQYF	TRBJ2-5	TRBV7-3
CASSSYSGRGTNEQFF	TRBJ2-1	TRBV7-3
CASTRGASTNEKLFF	TRBJ1-4	TRBV7-8
CASSDSIGGSTDTQYF	TRBJ2-3	TRBV2
CASSPNRQGAQETQYF	TRBJ2-5	TRBV7-2
CASKGGTGFPTDTQYF	TRBJ2-3	TRBV7-2
CASSPHGTSGSNEQFF	TRBJ2-1	TRBV7-9
CASSQDLNGRGINSPLHF	TRBJ1-6	TRBV4-1
CASSLGFWNTIYF	TRBJ1-3	TRBV7-2
CASSLGVMAGNQETQYF	TRBJ2-5	TRBV11-2
CSARDLGLVAQGAGDTEAFF	TRBJ1-1	TRBV20-1
CASRIQGNSPLHF	TRBJ1-6	TRBV19
CASSLSGKGGELFF	TRBJ2-2	TRBV7-3
CSVEMENEDTQYF	TRBJ2-3	TRBV29-1
CASSLVGGFTDTQYF	TRBJ2-3	TRBV7-8
CASGGAHEQFF	TRBJ2-1	TRBV28
CASSRGYYEQYF	TRBJ2-7	TRBV7-2
CASSLAGNYGYTF	TRBJ1-2	TRBV7-2
CASSLGGGGGSDIQYF	TRBJ2-4	TRBV7-6
CASSLPEGSGANVLTF	TRBJ2-6	TRBV5-6
CASSSSGTAFSAFF	TRBJ1-1	TRBV11-2
CASSARTTYNEQFF	TRBJ2-1	TRBV9
CASSPKTTGTWGEQFF	TRBJ2-1	TRBV4-2
CSARFPRGNQPQHF	TRBJ1-5	TRBV20-1
CATSREIERSTDTQYF	TRBJ2-3	TRBV15